This entry concerns a single T cell receptor beta chain. The data stem from a study of blood T cell repertoires in COVID-19. Whole-study context: Nucleic acid was either cDNA or gDNA, and it came from T cells, B-cell-depleted T cells, or PBMCs.

Authors' data handling: Amplification from reference gene primers served as the basis for estimated nucleated cell counts. Profiled with immunoSEQ multiplex PCR; TCRdb holds only in-frame clones, not every one. V and J calls and clone size are copied from that table; D and trimming were computed from the DNA. The sample records about 160,000 clones, 85% being singletons. CDR3 length: 13 residues. Trimming left V 5 bases short and J 7 bases short, with 9 bases between. Germline V gene lookup returns CDR1 LNHNV and CDR2 YYDKDF (reference sequence). This sequence was found in a woman between 50 and 59 years old with COVID-19, enrolled during active disease. Source material: peripheral blood. The chain couples TRBV15 to TRBJ1-6; D gene unclear. The CDR3 spells CATSQHSNSPLHF. The CDR3 region has the DNA TGTGCCACCAGCCAACACAGCAATTCACCCCTCCACTTT.